These 27 T cell receptor beta chains came from one sample sequenced in a study of radiation and T cells in renal cell carcinoma. Time point: baseline pretreatment blood. The treatment: 15 Gy SBRT to primary tumor, nephrectomy 4 weeks later. Assay used: immunoSEQ multiplex PCR; TCRdb lists only in-frame clones, some missing. The sample holds about 150,000 clones, approximately 90% seen once. The sample was blood, taken from a patient whose treatment included radiotherapy and nephrectomy. The source is a woman in her 70s with renal cell carcinoma.

Only a few counts were recorded for this clone. The chain couples TRBV5-1 to TRBJ1-1; the D is unclear. Trimming took off 1 base at V and 1 base at J, with 8 bases between the two ends. Germline assignment: CDR1 SGHRS and CDR2 YFSETQ. The CDR3 length is 14 residues. The CDR3 protein is CASSLSLGNTEAFF. CDR3 DNA sequence: TGCGCCAGCAGCTTGTCTCTGGGGAACACTGAAGCTTTCTTT.

This clone was detected once. This chain uses TRBV18 with TRBJ1-1, with a tentative D call TRBD1 (6 bases). In germline, CDR1 is KGHSH, CDR2 LQKENI. The CDR3 has 16 amino acids. The germline V and J ends were trimmed by 3 bases and 0 bases, with 14 bases remaining between them. Written as DNA, the CDR3 is TGTGCCAGCTCACCGTTGACAGGAGATATGAACACTGAAGCTTTCTTT. Amino acids: CASSPLTGDMNTEAFF.

The chain is built from TRBV9 and TRBJ1-6; D perhaps matches TRBD1 (5 bases). The CDR3 sequence is 15 residues long. The ends were cut back, 4 bases at V and 5 bases at J, with 13 bases in the middle. The germline CDR1 and CDR2 sequences are SGDLS and YYNGEE. CDR3 amino acids: CASSPRTQNNSPLHF. CDR3 DNA: TGTGCCAGCAGCCCCCGGACACAGAATAATTCACCCCTCCACTTT. The whole variable domain, filled in from reference TRBV9 and TRBJ1-6, reads DSGVTQTPKHLITATGQRVTLRCSPRSGDLSVYWYQQSLDQGLQFLIQYYNGEERAKGNILERFSAQQFPDLHSELNLSSLELGDSALYFCASSPRTQNNSPLHFGNGTRLTVT.

The chain links TRBV2 to TRBJ1-1; D unresolved. V lost 2 bases, J lost 3 bases, and 7 bases lay in between. Germline loops: CDR1 SNHLY, CDR2 FYNNEI. The length of the CDR3 is 13 residues. As DNA, the CDR3 is TGTGCCAGCAGTGAAATCCGGGACACTGAAGCTTTCTTT. Amino acid sequence: CASSEIRDTEAFF.

The gene calls are TRBV6-5 and TRBJ2-2; 7 bases map to TRBD2. From germline, CDR1 is MNHEY and CDR2 SVGAGI. Germline trimming cut 7 bases from V and 7 bases from J; bases unmatched to any gene: 12. This CDR3 contains 15 residues. DNA of the CDR3: TGTGCCAGCATTCGACTAGCAGCGAGCAGCGGGGAGCTGTTTTTT. Its translation is CASIRLAASSGELFF.

The genes are TRBV4-2 and TRBJ1-2, with TRBD1 as a possible D gene (5 bases). The CDR3 spans 13 residues. V gave up 0 bases and J gave up 8 bases, with 10 bases separating them. Germline values: CDR1 LGHNA, CDR2 YNFKEQ. The CDR3 spells CASSQDLRGGYTF. The CDR3, as DNA: TGTGCCAGCAGCCAAGATTTGAGGGGCGGCTACACCTTC.

The CDR3 region has the DNA TGTGCCAGCAGCCTAGGGCGGGACTCCTACGAGCAGTACTTC. Its translation is CASSLGRDSYEQYF. The chain recombines TRBV11-3 with TRBJ2-7; D is possibly TRBD2 (6 bases). In germline, CDR1 is SGHNT, CDR2 YENEEA. Between the trimmed V and J ends, which lost 5 bases and 0 bases, there was a span of 11 bases. This CDR3 is 14 amino acids long.

This chain uses TRBV18 with TRBJ1-2, with TRBD1 identical over 7 bases. This CDR3 is built from 16 residues. V was pared by 1 base and J by 4 bases, with 9 bases of the junction left unmatched. Germline V gene lookup returns CDR1 KGHSH and CDR2 LQKENI. The CDR3 nucleotides read TGTGCCAGCTCACCACGTCTCACAGGGGACCTCTATGGCTACACCTTC. Protein sequence: CASSPRLTGDLYGYTF.

The chain links TRBV5-1 to TRBJ1-5; weak D call: TRBD1 (6 bases). V was shortened by 3 bases and J by 2 bases, with 9 bases between the two germline ends. The CDR3 is 14 residues long. Germline V gene sequence: CDR1 SGHRS, CDR2 YFSETQ. In nucleotides, the CDR3 is TGCGCCAGCAGCTCACAGGGAGGCAATCAGCCCCAGCATTTT. Translation gives CASSSQGGNQPQHF.

The rearrangement links TRBV2 to TRBJ1-2, with a weak D call TRBD1 (6 bases). CDR1 and CDR2 (germline): SNHLY, FYNNEI. The CDR3 extends over 13 amino acids. Trimming pared 7 bases from V and 8 bases from J, leaving 17 bases between. This CDR3 reads CASNYYREEGYTF. The CDR3 DNA reads as TGTGCCAGCAACTACTACAGGGAGGAGGGCTACACCTTC.

The genes are TRBV6-6 and TRBJ2-7; D gene unclear. The V end lost 0 bases, the J end lost 5 bases, and 8 bases lay between the germline ends. The CDR3 spans 13 residues. The germline CDR1 and CDR2 sequences are MNHNY and SVGAGI (reference sequence). The CDR3 nucleotides read TGTGCCAGCAGTTACTCGAGCCTGGACGAGCAGTACTTC. Translated, it gives CASSYSSLDEQYF.

This chain joins TRBV6-6 and TRBJ2-3; perhaps TRBD2 as D (5 bases). Germline loops: CDR1 MNHNY, CDR2 SVGAGI (reference sequence). The length of the CDR3 is 15 residues. Deletions cut 0 bases from V and 1 base from J, with 8 bases between. CDR3 residues: CASSYSRAGTDTQYF. The CDR3 DNA reads as TGTGCCAGCAGTTACTCGAGGGCCGGCACAGATACGCAGTATTTT.

V and J are TRBV11-2 and TRBJ2-6; maybe TRBD2 (5 bases). This CDR3 comprises 16 residues. V shed 5 bases and J shed 0 bases, with 11 bases lying between them. In germline, CDR1 is SGHAT, CDR2 FQNNGV. CDR3 region: CASSPRRASGANVLTF. The CDR3 DNA reads as TGTGCCAGCAGCCCCCGGCGGGCCTCTGGGGCCAACGTCCTGACTTTC.

Concerning this clone itself: This same CDR3 is encoded by further DNA sequences in the sample. The chain employs TRBV5-1 and TRBJ1-2; D ambiguous. Trimming cost V 0 bases and J 2 bases, with 5 bases left between them. Germline loops: CDR1 SGHRS, CDR2 YFSETQ. The CDR3 totals 13 residues. CDR3 region: CASSLVGNYGYTF. The CDR3 DNA is TGCGCCAGCAGCTTGGTCGGGAACTATGGCTACACCTTC.

V usage is TRBV7-2 and J usage is TRBJ2-1; no clear D. Germline V CDR1 and CDR2: SGHTA, FQGNSA. The ends were cut back, 5 bases at V and 14 bases at J, with 10 bases in the middle. The CDR3 sequence is 10 residues long. The CDR3 DNA is TGTGCCAGCAGCCCGAATGCTAAGTTCTTC. It yields the protein CASSPNAKFF.

The V and J genes are TRBV9 and TRBJ2-3, with 8 bases matching TRBD2. The ends lost 3 bases at V and 3 bases at J; junction bases unmatched: 6. The CDR3 is 15 amino acids. Germline CDR1 reads SGDLS; CDR2 reads YYNGEE. CDR3 sequence reads: CASSATAGGTDTQYF. CDR3 nucleotides: TGTGCCAGCAGCGCCACCGCGGGGGGTACAGATACGCAGTATTTT.

The chain links TRBV7-2 to TRBJ2-7; 10 bases are shared with TRBD1. V lost 8 bases and J lost 2; bases outside the gene matches: 6. The CDR3 contains 14 residues. Germline CDR1 reads SGHTA; CDR2 reads FQGNSA. The CDR3 DNA reads TGTGCCAGCCGACCAGACAGGGGGCCCTACGAGCAGTACTTC. It translates to CASRPDRGPYEQYF.

This clone turned up a few times. The chain is built from TRBV4-3 and TRBJ1-1; 9 nucleotides line up with TRBD1. Germline V gives CDR1 LGHNA, CDR2 YSLEER. The CDR3 extends over 14 amino acids. The ends lost 5 bases at V and 4 bases at J; junction bases unmatched: 5. The CDR3 sequence is CASSIGTGSTEAFF. The CDR3 coding sequence is TGCGCCAGCAGCATCGGGACAGGGTCCACTGAAGCTTTCTTT.

Written as DNA, the CDR3 is TGCGCCAGCAGCTTGGGTGTACGGGGACCCTACGAGCAGTACTTC. This translates into CASSLGVRGPYEQYF. This chain connects TRBV5-1 to TRBJ2-7; D is tentatively TRBD1 or TRBD2 (5 bases each). The CDR3 consists of 15 residues. Germline V gives CDR1 SGHRS, CDR2 YFSETQ. Trimming took off 0 bases at V and 2 bases at J, with 12 bases between the two ends.

This clone was observed once. This chain uses TRBV7-2 with TRBJ1-3; D ambiguous. The length of the CDR3 is 15 residues. Germline V gives CDR1 SGHTA, CDR2 FQGNSA. The V end was cut by 7 bases, the J end by 0 bases, with 13 bases between. The CDR3 nucleotides are TGTGCCAGCACCACGCCGGCCAGCTCTGGAAACACCATATATTTT. It is translated as CASTTPASSGNTIYF.

The chain combines TRBV28 with TRBJ1-2; a possible D gene is TRBD1 (5 bases). Deletions cut 3 bases from V and 7 bases from J, with 15 bases between. This CDR3 is built from 14 residues. The germline V gene has CDR1 MDHEN and CDR2 SYDVKM. This CDR3 reads CASSLGLGSSGYTF. The CDR3 DNA reads as TGTGCCAGCAGTTTGGGACTGGGATCGAGTGGCTACACCTTC.

The chain links TRBV29-1 to TRBJ2-3, with D maybe TRBD2 (6 bases). The CDR3 length is 17 residues. Germline CDR1 reads SQVTM; CDR2 reads ANQGSEA. The V end was cut by 6 bases, the J end by 1 base, with 23 bases between. Written as DNA, the CDR3 is TGCAGCGTCCGAAGGGACCCTCGGAGGGGACGCACAGATACGCAGTATTTT. Its translation: CSVRRDPRRGRTDTQYF.

On this clone itself: Other DNA sequences in the same sample also yield this CDR3. CDR3 sequence: CAWSGQNTEAFF. Written as DNA, the CDR3 is TGTGCCTGGAGCGGGCAGAACACTGAAGCTTTCTTT. The chain is built from TRBV30 and TRBJ1-1; D not certain. The V end was cut by 3 bases, the J end by 1 base, with 6 bases between. The CDR3 extends over 12 amino acids. The germline V gene has CDR1 GTSNPN and CDR2 SVGIG (reference sequence).

This sequence joins TRBV7-2 and TRBJ1-1; 7 nucleotides line up with TRBD1. CDR3 length: 15 amino acids. The V and J ends lost 1 base and 4 bases, in that order; junction bases with no gene match: 6. Per germline, CDR1 SGHTA and CDR2 FQGNSA. Written as DNA, the CDR3 is TGTGCCAGCAGCTTAGGGAGGCCAGGGGGCACTGAAGCTTTCTTT. Translated, it gives CASSLGRPGGTEAFF.

This clone occurred a few times. The CDR3 loop is CASSLDRFLSYEQYF. The DNA for the CDR3 is TGTGCCAGCAGTTTAGACAGGTTCTTATCCTACGAGCAGTACTTC. The chain carries TRBV28 and TRBJ2-7, with a weak D call TRBD1 (6 bases). This CDR3 has 15 residues. V shed 2 bases and J shed 1 base, with 12 bases lying between them. Germline V gives CDR1 MDHEN, CDR2 SYDVKM.

The chain has TRBV9 and TRBJ2-5, with 7 bases fitting TRBD2. The germline CDR1 and CDR2 sequences are SGDLS and YYNGEE. V lost 4 bases to trimming and J lost 4 bases; unmatched junction nucleotides: 10. The CDR3 loop spans 15 amino acids. CDR3 in amino acids: CASSPRLAEGETQYF. Written as DNA, the CDR3 is TGTGCCAGCAGCCCCCGGCTAGCGGAGGGAGAGACCCAGTACTTC.

The chain employs TRBV6-1 and TRBJ1-5, with D unresolved. Germline CDR1 and CDR2: MNHNS and SASEGT. Trimming shortened V by 0 bases and J by 3 bases, and 6 bases separated the two germline ends. CDR3 length equals 14 residues. CDR3 DNA sequence: TGTGCCAGCAGTGAAGCAGGGTACAATCAGCCCCAGCATTTT. Its protein product is CASSEAGYNQPQHF.